This TCR beta chain was recorded in a study of T-cell memory formation after mild COVID-19. Across the whole study: Clustering of TCRs was largely donor specific. The study's findings and limits: The study found contracting CD4+ clones mainly in CM and EM and contracting CD8+ clones in EMRA.

UMIs and sample barcodes were carried by the TCR alpha and TCR beta cDNA libraries that 5'RACE produced using constant-segment primers. TCRdb fed the 5' RACE reads into MiXCR, producing one record per CDR3 protein. The sample carries fewer than 550,000 distinct CDR3 sequences, about 19% recorded once. Germline V CDR1 and CDR2: MNHEY, SVGAGI. V was pared by 6 bases and J by 0 bases, with 15 bases between. CDR3 length: 15 residues. To note about this clonotype: Its antigen is undetermined.

This sequence was found in an adult woman who had mild COVID-19 (a few samples of this study predate the infection). Cell type and time point are not known. The chain has TRBV6-5 and TRBJ2-7, with D possibly matching TRBD1 (5 bases). The sequenced sample consisted of PBMCs or a T cell subset sorted from them (not recorded which). The chain's CDR3 is CASSSRAGPSYEQYF. In nucleotides, the CDR3 is TGTGCCAGCAGCTCGCGTGCAGGGCCCTCCTACGAGCAGTACTTC.